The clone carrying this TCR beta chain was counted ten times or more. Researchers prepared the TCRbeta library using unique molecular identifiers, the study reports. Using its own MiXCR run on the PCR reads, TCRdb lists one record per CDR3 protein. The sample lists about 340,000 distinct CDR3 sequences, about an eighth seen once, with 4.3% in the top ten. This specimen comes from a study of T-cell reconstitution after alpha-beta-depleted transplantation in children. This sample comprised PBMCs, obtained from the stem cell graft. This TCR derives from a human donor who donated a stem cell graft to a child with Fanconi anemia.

CDR3 loop: CASSLLGQGGYNEQFF. CDR3 DNA sequence: TGTGCCAGCAGTTTACTAGGACAGGGGGGCTACAATGAGCAGTTCTTC. The chain employs TRBV12-3 or TRBV12-4 and TRBJ2-1; 10 bases map to TRBD1. V shed 2 bases and J 3 bases; nucleotides not matched to a gene: 4. The CDR3 is 16 amino acids.